This T cell receptor (beta chain) originates from a study of CD8 T cells in ankylosing spondylitis (dated by TCRdb to 2016 to 2017). Notes on the research overall: The study set out to find disease-linked TCR variants by profiling T cell receptor beta repertoires in ankylosing spondylitis patients and healthy donors. In total, the full study cohort was made up of some 110 healthy donors and roughly 27 ankylosing spondylitis patients. Peripheral blood was sampled, and synovial fluid was also collected from ankylosing spondylitis patients.

This clonotype occurred many times. The target of this receptor is not known. No base quality values were provided; no much bigger clone lies one nucleotide off. Spanning cysteine to phenylalanine, the CDR3 consists of 12 amino acids. CDR3 DNA only is kept here, 36 bases in frame from base 1. CDR1 SQVTM and CDR2 ANQGSEA are derived from the germline V gene. Unmatched junction bases come to 2, with V trimmed by 5 bases and J by 6 bases. Sequencing relied on an Illumina HiSeq 2500. TCR beta libraries were prepared by quantitative 5'-RACE with molecular barcodes. The paper's data handling went like this. Disease-linked TCR variants were identified with a new computational method built on a probabilistic model of VDJ rearrangement. The raw public reads went through TCRdb reprocessing: fastp at Q25, MiXCR clone calling, in-frame beta chains kept. Here each entry gathers all rows of one CDR3 protein and keeps the most common genes and DNA. The V and J calls and clone size are TCRdb's, not the authors'. This sample lists about 220,000 distinct CDR3 sequences; about 7% were detected once. The top ten constitute more than 13% of the sample.

What the research found in general, with its limitations: In peripheral blood, the disease-linked clones were found at relatively low frequencies and had a CD8+ phenotype. According to the report, matched synovial fluid samples from ankylosing spondylitis patients were significantly enriched for the disease-linked clones. Blood from ankylosing spondylitis patients appeared to be characterized by a TCR beta motif composed of roughly 8 highly homologous amino acid variants. Some TCR beta motif variants had previously been reported in synovial fluid and blood of reactive arthritis patients, which suggested common disease-initiation mechanisms.

In this chain, TRBV29-1 is recombined with TRBJ2-1, and 9 junctional nucleotides match TRBD1. The sequencing sample was made of blood, either unsorted or a sorted T cell fraction (not recorded which). The sequence came from a male donor with ankylosing spondylitis. The nucleotide sequence reads as follows: TGCAGCGTTCTGACAGGGGGCAATGAGCAGTTCTTC. It translates to CSVLTGGNEQFF.